Listed below are T cell receptor beta chains from one sample, sequenced in a study of cytomegalovirus exposure and HLA in healthy donors. Sequenced by immunoSEQ multiplex PCR; TCRdb stores in-frame clones only, minus some. The sample includes about 99,000 clones, more than 75% of them seen just once. The sequenced sample consisted of PBMCs. All receptors come from a woman aged 40-49 years in good health and CMV-seronegative. The CDR3 runs from the conserved cysteine through the conserved F or W. Fields, in order: V gene, J gene, CDR3 protein.

>TRBV5-1|TRBJ2-7
CASSYFGRGVAEQYF
>TRBV14|TRBJ2-7
CASSQRSAAGPSYEQYF
>TRBV5-1|TRBJ2-3
CASSSQGGDTQYF
>TRBV28|TRBJ2-1
CASRPYRGSYNEQFF
>TRBV7-9|TRBJ2-7
CASSSQDTYEQYF
>TRBV9|TRBJ2-5
CASSVGAGGETQYF
>TRBV5-1|TRBJ1-1
CASSLVQSNTEAFF
>TRBV6-1|TRBJ2-1
CASSSLEFYNEQFF
>TRBV7-6|TRBJ2-5
CASSLGVTSGSAETQYF
>TRBV6-4|TRBJ2-2
CASSDTVLGRINTGELFF
>TRBV6-6|TRBJ1-5
CASQQDVTNQPQHF
>TRBV6-1|TRBJ2-1
CASTLAGGLEYEQFF
>TRBV6-5|TRBJ2-7
CASSRTSGNYEQYF
>TRBV4-1|TRBJ2-7
CASSQVLLRQGAGEQYF
>TRBV13|TRBJ2-7
CASSPRRLANEGTYEQYF
>TRBV4-2|TRBJ2-2
CASSQERRGPDTGELFF
>TRBV10-3|TRBJ1-1
CAIGQGTTEAFF
>TRBV9|TRBJ2-5
CASSVGPRQGGQETQYF
>TRBV5-5|TRBJ2-7
CASSLVVRLAGSYEQYF
>TRBV6-4|TRBJ2-2
CASSRLAGAAGELFF
>TRBV7-6|TRBJ2-5
CASSLGLEETQYF
>TRBV19|TRBJ2-1
CASRRDFSSYNEQFF
>TRBV14|-
CASSLHYEQYF
>TRBV7-2|TRBJ2-5
CASSRIASGLQETQYF
>TRBV14|TRBJ1-3
CASSPTTSKGNTIYF
>TRBV28|TRBJ2-7
CASSLFGQGADEQYF
>TRBV27|TRBJ2-1
CASSYGRASSRNEQFF
>TRBV7-2|TRBJ1-1
CASSHRGTGTEAFF
>TRBV28|TRBJ2-1
CASSFPGWHPGRNEQFF
>TRBV7-9|TRBJ2-5
CASSLVGLGGETQYF
>TRBV7-9|TRBJ2-3
CASSLSSPSTDTQYF
>TRBV28|TRBJ2-7
CASRRALAGSYEQYF
>TRBV19|TRBJ2-7
CASSTPGTGAEQYF
>TRBV5-1|TRBJ2-1
CASSLAGGEVGNEQFF
>TRBV27|TRBJ2-1
CASSSILQGANEQFF
>TRBV11-2|TRBJ2-3
CASPGQNSSTDTQYF
>TRBV10-3|TRBJ2-1
CAIGLEQFF
>TRBV9|TRBJ1-1
CASSFSGDGEAFF
>TRBV19|TRBJ2-1
CASSIRPTSGYYNEQFF
>TRBV7-9|TRBJ2-7
CASSSTSEPYEQYF
>TRBV10-3|TRBJ1-4
CAISAAGSNEKLFF
>TRBV28|TRBJ1-2
CASSLILDLLGYTF
>TRBV28|TRBJ2-5
CASTLTLAGLQETQYF
>TRBV7-3|TRBJ2-7
CASSSPGQGTYEQYF
>TRBV6-6|TRBJ2-3
CASSGAGDADTQYF
>TRBV6-5|TRBJ2-3
CASSYSSHRRDTQYF
>TRBV29-1|TRBJ2-5
CSVVGQGQETQYF
>TRBV19|TRBJ2-1
CASSIDVHGTSGYNEQFF
>TRBV7-2|TRBJ1-2
CASSLGGSSTGYTF
>TRBV7-8|TRBJ2-4
CASSSPTKTKNIQYF
>TRBV28|TRBJ2-4
CASSPYGLAGKNIQYF